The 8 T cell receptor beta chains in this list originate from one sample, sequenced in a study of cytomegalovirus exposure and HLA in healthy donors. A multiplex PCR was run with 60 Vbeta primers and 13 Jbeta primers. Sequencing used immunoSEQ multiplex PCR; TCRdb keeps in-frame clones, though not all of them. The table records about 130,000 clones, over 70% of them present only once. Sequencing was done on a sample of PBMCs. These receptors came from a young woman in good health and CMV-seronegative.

The chain's CDR3 is CASTPGRGVEQFF. CDR3 bases: TGTGCCAGCACCCCCGGCCGGGGGGTTGAGCAGTTCTTC. The V gene is TRBV5-6, the J gene TRBJ2-1; 7 bases are a match to TRBD2. Per the germline V gene, CDR1 is SGHDT and CDR2 is YYEEEE. The CDR3 sequence is 13 residues long. V shed 6 bases and J 9 bases; nucleotides not matched to a gene: 9.

This chain's CDR3 is CASRSRTFIIYEQYF. DNA for the CDR3: TGTGCCAGCAGATCCAGGACTTTCATCATTTACGAGCAGTACTTC. J is TRBJ2-7 and V is TRBV6-6, with D perhaps TRBD2 (5 bases). V lost 6 bases, J lost 4 bases, and 19 bases lay in between. The germline V gene has CDR1 MNHNY and CDR2 SVGAGI (reference sequence). This CDR3 is built from 15 residues.

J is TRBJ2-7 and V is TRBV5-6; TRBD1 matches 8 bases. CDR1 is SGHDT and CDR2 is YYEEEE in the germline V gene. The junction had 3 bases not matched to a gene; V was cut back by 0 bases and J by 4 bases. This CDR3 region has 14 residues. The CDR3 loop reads CASSLGTGIYEQYF. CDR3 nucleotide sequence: TGTGCCAGCAGCTTGGGGACAGGGATTTACGAGCAGTACTTC.

The DNA of the CDR3 is TGTGCCAGCAGCGTTTCAGGTGACCAGCCCCAGCATTTT. Translation: CASSVSGDQPQHF. This chain joins TRBV9 and TRBJ1-5, with D uncertain. The CDR3 spans 13 residues. Trimming stripped 2 bases from V and 7 bases from J, with 10 bases between. Germline V gives CDR1 SGDLS, CDR2 YYNGEE.

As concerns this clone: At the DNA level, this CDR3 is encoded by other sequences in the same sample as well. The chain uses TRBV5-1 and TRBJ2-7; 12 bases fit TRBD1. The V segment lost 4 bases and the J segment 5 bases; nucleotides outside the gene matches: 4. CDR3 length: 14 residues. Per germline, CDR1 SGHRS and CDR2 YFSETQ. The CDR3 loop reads CASSPGTGGDEQYF. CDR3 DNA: TGCGCCAGCAGCCCGGGGACAGGGGGCGACGAGCAGTACTTC.

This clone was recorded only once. The CDR3 loop reads CASSLQGFYGYTF. The CDR3 DNA follows: TGTGCCAGCAGCTTGCAGGGCTTCTATGGCTACACCTTC. The chain uses TRBV5-5 and TRBJ1-2; maybe TRBD1 (5 bases). The V gene lost 1 base and the J gene lost 4 bases, with 8 bases spanning the gap. The CDR3 has 13 amino acids. Looked up from germline, CDR1 is SGHKS and CDR2 is YYEKEE (reference sequence).

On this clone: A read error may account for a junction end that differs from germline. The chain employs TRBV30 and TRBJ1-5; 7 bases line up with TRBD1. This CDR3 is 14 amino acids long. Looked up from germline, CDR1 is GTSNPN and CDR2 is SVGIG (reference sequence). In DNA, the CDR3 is TGTGCCTGGAGTCCCAGGGACAGCAATAAGCCCCAGCATTTT. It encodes CAWSPRDSNKPQHF.

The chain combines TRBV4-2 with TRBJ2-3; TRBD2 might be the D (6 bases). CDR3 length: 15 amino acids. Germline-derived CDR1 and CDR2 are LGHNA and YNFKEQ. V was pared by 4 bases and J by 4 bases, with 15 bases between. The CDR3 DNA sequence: TGTGCCAGCAGCCTGAATGGGGGGAGCTCAGATACGCAGTATTTT. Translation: CASSLNGGSSDTQYF.